The clone carrying this TCR beta chain was recorded a few times. Its antigen remains unknown. Each donor was a healthy Caucasian. The record originates from a study of identical twins. Study-level points and caveats: Whereas memory repertoires showed no such difference, abundant cord blood beta clonotypes carried fewer insertions. With monozygotic twins, out-of-frame TCR alpha sharing exceeded what models estimated.

Unique molecular identifiers were present on the cDNA, which also gained a universal primer site by template switching. TCRdb recomputed calls from the 5' RACE reads with MiXCR, one row per CDR3 protein. The table lists some 710,000 distinct CDR3 sequences, 5.5% to 7.5% of them singletons. The V and J ends lost 2 bases and 5 bases, in that order; junction bases with no gene match: 4. The V gene's germline CDR1 is SGHDT and CDR2 YYEEEE. The CDR3 loop spans 13 amino acids. This chain connects TRBV5-6 to TRBJ2-7; TRBD1 aligns across 7 bases. Sequencing input: naive T cells sorted from blood. The clonotype originates from a man between 18 and 35 years old in good health. CDR3 residues: CASSFNRGHEQYV. The DNA for the CDR3 is TGTGCCAGCAGCTTCAACAGGGGACACGAGCAGTACGTC.